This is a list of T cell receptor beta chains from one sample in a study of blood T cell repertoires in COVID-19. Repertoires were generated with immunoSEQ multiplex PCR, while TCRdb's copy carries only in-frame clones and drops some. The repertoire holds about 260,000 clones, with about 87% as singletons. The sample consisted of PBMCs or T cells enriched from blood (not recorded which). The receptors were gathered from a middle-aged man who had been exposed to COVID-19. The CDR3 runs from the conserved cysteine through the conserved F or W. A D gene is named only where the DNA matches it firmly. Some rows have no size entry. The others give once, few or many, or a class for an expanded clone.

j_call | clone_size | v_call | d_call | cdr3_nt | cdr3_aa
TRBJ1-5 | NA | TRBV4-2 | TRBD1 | TGTGCCAGCAGCCAAGAGAGGACAGGGTTCGGTCAGCCCCAGCATTTT | CASSQERTGFGQPQHF
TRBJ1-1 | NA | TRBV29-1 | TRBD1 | TGCAGCGTTGTGGACAGGTCAAAAGCTTTCTTT | CSVVDRSKAFF
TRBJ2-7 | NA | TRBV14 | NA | TGTGCCAGCAGGCAGGGGCTCGAGCAGTACTTC | CASRQGLEQYF
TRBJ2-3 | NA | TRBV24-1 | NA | TGTGCCACCAGTGATTTGAGAGGCAGCACAGATACGCAGTATTTT | CATSDLRGSTDTQYF
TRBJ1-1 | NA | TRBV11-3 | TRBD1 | TGTGCCAGCAGCTATGACAACAGGGGGCCAGGAGCTTTCTTT | CASSYDNRGPGAFF
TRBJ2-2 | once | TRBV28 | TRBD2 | TGTGCCAGCAGTTTTTTTTCTAGCGGGATGACTCGATCGTGGACCGGGGAGCTGTTTTTT | CASSFFSSGMTRSWTGELFF
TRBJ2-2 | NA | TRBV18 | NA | TGTGCCAGCTCACAACAACTAGCTTCGAACACCGGGGAGCTGTTTTTT | CASSQQLASNTGELFF
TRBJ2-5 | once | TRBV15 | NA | TGTGCCACCAGCCGTGGGGACATCCAAGAGACCCAGTACTTC | CATSRGDIQETQYF
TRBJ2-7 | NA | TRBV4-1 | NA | TGCGCCAGCAGCCAAGCTGGGGCTGTTTACGAGCAGTACTTC | CASSQAGAVYEQYF
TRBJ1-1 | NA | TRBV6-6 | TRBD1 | TGTGCCAGCAGTTACCCGACAGGGCTTAACACTGAAGCTTTCTTT | CASSYPTGLNTEAFF
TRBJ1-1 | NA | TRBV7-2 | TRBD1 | TGTGCCAGCAGAGGGTACACAGGGGCGGGGAACACTGAAGCTTTCTTT | CASRGYTGAGNTEAFF
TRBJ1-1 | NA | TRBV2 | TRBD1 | TGTGCCAGCACCCGACAGGGGGCGAACACTGAAGCTTTCTTT | CASTRQGANTEAFF
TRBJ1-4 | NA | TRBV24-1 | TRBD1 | TGTGCCACCAGTGACCCGAGACAGGGGAATGAAAAACTGTTTTTT | CATSDPRQGNEKLFF
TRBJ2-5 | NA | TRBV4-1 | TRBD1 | TGCGCCAGCAGCCAGAGGACAGGGGTAGAGACCCAGTACTTC | CASSQRTGVETQYF
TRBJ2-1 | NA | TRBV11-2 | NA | TGTGCCAGCAGCTTGACTACGTGGACTAATGAGCAGTTCTTC | CASSLTTWTNEQFF
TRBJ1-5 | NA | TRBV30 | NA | TGTGCCTGGAGTAATAGGGCGGGTCGGCAGCCCCAGCATTTT | CAWSNRAGRQPQHF
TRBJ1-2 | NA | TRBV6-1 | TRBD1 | TGTGCCAGCAGTGAAGCGAGGGGGCGGGCGATTTACTCAAGAACTCGATTCTATGGCTACACCTTC | CASSEARGRAIYSRTRFYGYTF
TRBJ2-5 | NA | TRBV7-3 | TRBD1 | TGTGCCAGCAGCTCCGGACAGGGGGGACAAGAGACCCAGTACTTC | CASSSGQGGQETQYF
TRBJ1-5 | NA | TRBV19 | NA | TGTGCCAGTAGTAAGTCCTTCGACAGAGTAAGCAATCAGCCCCAGCATTTT | CASSKSFDRVSNQPQHF
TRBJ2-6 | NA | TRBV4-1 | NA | TGCGCCAGCAGCCGACTAGTGGACTTCTCTGGGGCCAACGTCCTGACTTTC | CASSRLVDFSGANVLTF
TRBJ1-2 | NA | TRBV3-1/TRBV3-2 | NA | TGTGCCAGCAGCCAAGATCTGGCCAGGGTCTATGGCTACACCTTC | CASSQDLARVYGYTF
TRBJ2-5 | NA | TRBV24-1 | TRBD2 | TGTGCCACCAGTGAATCTCCGGGACTAGCGGGACAAGAGACCCAGTACTTC | CATSESPGLAGQETQYF
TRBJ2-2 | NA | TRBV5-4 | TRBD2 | TGTGCCAGCAGCTTATCTAGCGGGGCGAACACCGGGGAGCTGTTTTTT | CASSLSSGANTGELFF
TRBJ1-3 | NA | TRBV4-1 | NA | TGCGCCAGCAGCCAGTTAGGGAGCACCGGAAACACCATATATTTT | CASSQLGSTGNTIYF
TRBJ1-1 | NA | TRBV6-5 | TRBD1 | TGTGCCAGCAGTTCGGACAGGGCCACTGAAGCTTTCTTT | CASSSDRATEAFF
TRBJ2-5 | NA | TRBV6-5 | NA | TGTGCCAGCAGTTACCAGGATCAAGAGACCCAGTACTTC | CASSYQDQETQYF
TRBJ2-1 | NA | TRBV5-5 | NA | TGTGCCAGCAGCTTGTCTGTACTACGGACAGCTCTCTACAATGAGCAGTTCTTC | CASSLSVLRTALYNEQFF
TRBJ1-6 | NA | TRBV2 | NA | TGTGCCAGCGGACCTAGGGGTGGGAATTCACCCCTCCACTTT | CASGPRGGNSPLHF